The rows below give T cell receptor beta chains drawn from one sample of a study of T cell changes during pregnancy in multiple sclerosis. Only in-frame clones appear in the TCRdb table, and some are missing; sequencing was by immunoSEQ multiplex PCR. The profile shows approximately 23,000 clones, around nine tenths of them singletons. The sample in question was CD8+ T cells from peripheral blood mononuclear cells, obtained in the first trimester of pregnancy. The source is a female donor with multiple sclerosis, enrolled in a pregnancy study. CDR3s include the opening cysteine and the closing phenylalanine or tryptophan. The D gene is left open where the match is weak. Not every row has a clone size; where given, it reads once, few, many or a size class.

size	V	length	J	D	DNA	CDR3
NA	TRBV11-2	15	TRBJ2-7	TRBD2	TGTGCCAGCAGCCCAGGACTAGCGGCTACCTACGAGCAGTACTTC	CASSPGLAATYEQYF
once	TRBV19	16	TRBJ1-1	NA	TGTGCCAGTAGAACCTCACACAGTCTCTCGAACACTGAAGCTTTCTTT	CASRTSHSLSNTEAFF
NA	TRBV5-6	17	TRBJ2-2	NA	TGTGCCAGCAGCTTGGTCAGGGGCCGAGCGAACACCGGGGAGCTGTTTTTT	CASSLVRGRANTGELFF
NA	TRBV4-1	16	TRBJ1-1	NA	TGCGCCAGCAGCCAATGGACTGGAACTACGAACACTGAAGCTTTCTTT	CASSQWTGTTNTEAFF
NA	TRBV28	14	TRBJ2-2	NA	TGTGCCAGCATCGAGTCCGGGGACACCGGGGAGCTGTTTTTT	CASIESGDTGELFF
NA	TRBV27	16	TRBJ1-1	NA	TGTGCCAGCAGTTTTGGGGCAGTCAGCCGGAACACTGAAGCTTTCTTT	CASSFGAVSRNTEAFF
NA	TRBV6-5	16	TRBJ2-7	TRBD2	TGTGCCAGCAGTTACTCGTGGACTAGCGTAACCTACGAGCAGTACTTC	CASSYSWTSVTYEQYF
NA	TRBV5-4	14	TRBJ2-5	NA	TGTGCCAGCAGCCCGGAGGCGGGTGGTGAGACCCAGTACTTC	CASSPEAGGETQYF
NA	TRBV4-2	15	TRBJ2-7	NA	TGTGCCAGCAGCCATAACGTGGGGAGCTCCTACGAGCAGTACTTC	CASSHNVGSSYEQYF
NA	TRBV4-2	15	TRBJ2-7	TRBD2	TGTGCCAGCAGCCAGCCGGAGCGGGAGCAAGACGAGCAGTACTTC	CASSQPEREQDEQYF
once	TRBV13	14	TRBJ2-3	TRBD2	TGTGCCAGCAGCTTGGGGCGGGAGATAGATACGCAGTATTTT	CASSLGREIDTQYF
NA	TRBV19	16	TRBJ1-5	NA	TGTGCCAGTAGTTCCGCCCACGAGGGGGGAGGGCAGCCCCAGCATTTT	CASSSAHEGGGQPQHF
NA	TRBV4-1	14	TRBJ2-7	NA	TGCGCCAGCAGCCAAGGTCCCCTTTCTTACGAGCAGTACTTC	CASSQGPLSYEQYF
NA	TRBV18	16	TRBJ2-5	NA	TGTGCCAGCTCACCACCTGCGCAGGTCCAGGGGGAGACCCAGTACTTC	CASSPPAQVQGETQYF
NA	TRBV27	14	TRBJ2-1	TRBD2	TGTGCCAGCAGTTCGGGACTAGGTGACAATGAGCAGTTCTTC	CASSSGLGDNEQFF
NA	TRBV19	14	TRBJ2-7	TRBD1	TGTGCCAGTAGTAGTTGGCAGGGGGAGTACGAGCAGTACTTC	CASSSWQGEYEQYF
NA	TRBV19	14	TRBJ2-1	NA	TGTGCCAGTAGTATAGGCCCGGGAAGGAATGAGCAGTTCTTC	CASSIGPGRNEQFF
NA	TRBV4-3	16	TRBJ2-1	TRBD2	TGCGCCAGCAGCCAAGGGGGGGGAGGCGACTACAATGAGCAGTTCTTC	CASSQGGGGDYNEQFF
NA	TRBV14	14	TRBJ2-3	TRBD2	TGTGCCAGCAGCCAAGTTGACGGGAGGGCCACGCAGTATTTT	CASSQVDGRATQYF
NA	TRBV9	13	TRBJ2-7	TRBD1	TGTGCCAGCAGCCCGGGACAGGGGTACGAGCAGTACTTC	CASSPGQGYEQYF
NA	TRBV4-3	15	TRBJ2-7	NA	TGCGCCAGCAGCCAAGATCCGGCAGGCGCCTACGAGCAGTACTTC	CASSQDPAGAYEQYF
NA	TRBV12-5	14	TRBJ2-5	TRBD2	TGTGCTAGTGGACTAGCGGGAGGGCGGGAGACCCAGTACTTC	CASGLAGGRETQYF
NA	TRBV4-1	13	TRBJ2-7	NA	TGCGCCAGCAGCCAAGATCAAATAGACGAGCAGTACTTC	CASSQDQIDEQYF
NA	TRBV13	15	TRBJ2-1	NA	TGTGCCAGCAGCTTAGTGGGTCGGGACTCCAATGAGCAGTTCTTC	CASSLVGRDSNEQFF
NA	TRBV7-9	10	TRBJ2-1	NA	TGTGCCAGCGGTACTCGGGAGCAGTTCTTC	CASGTREQFF
NA	TRBV6-4	14	TRBJ2-1	TRBD1	TGTGCCAGCAGTACGACAGGGATAAACAATGAGCAGTTCTTC	CASSTTGINNEQFF